What follows describes a single T cell receptor beta chain. Its binding antigen is unknown. No qualities accompany the bases; no much larger clone lies one base away. This record belongs to a study of CD8 T cells in Susac syndrome (dated by TCRdb to about 2019). Regarding the research as a whole: Repertoire sequencing was used to test whether CD8+ T cell activation and differentiation in Susac syndrome was antigen driven.

RNA was extracted with the RNeasy kit and roughly 0.45 to 1 ug was reverse transcribed using random hexamers. TCR beta CDR3 regions were amplified with the immunoSEQ multiplex PCR assay covering 54 Vbeta and 13 Jbeta segments. PCR amplification bias was corrected using a synthetic template baseline for primer optimization and computational correction. The source study handled its data this way. Reads were assigned to V, D and J genes according to IMGT and analyzed in immunoSEQ Analyzer, with only productive sequences retained. Clonality was computed as one minus Shannon entropy normalized by log2 of the number of productive unique sequences. For each patient and control, public and private clones were evaluated among the 100 most prevalent clones. A clone was defined as Susac-specific if it was absent from the healthy and MS cohorts, from 950 to 1,300 published viral clones and from other ImmuneACCESS disease sequences. The public reads were run again by TCRdb, first through fastp at Q25 and then through MiXCR, and only productive beta chains were kept. Every entry covers one CDR3 protein and lists the most common genes and DNA from its rows. These V and J calls rely on TCRdb rather than the paper's analysis. The table for this sample lists over 100,000 distinct CDR3 sequences; around 90% of them were counted only once. Over 0.12% of the sample lies in the top ten.

Overall study results and their limits: The number of individuals in the TCR sequencing and HLA analysis was acknowledged as relatively small.

High-throughput TCR beta sequencing profiled peripheral blood CD8+ and CD4+ T cells from healthy donors, Susac syndrome patients and multiple sclerosis patients. The healthy donors served as controls matched for age and sex. Bulk CD8+ and CD4+ T cells were purified by magnetic negative isolation, whereas CD8+ TEMRA cells were enriched by FACS. Blood was drawn into EDTA tubes, processed within 24 hours, and PBMCs were isolated by density gradient centrifugation. PBMCs destined for TCR sequencing were cryopreserved in liquid nitrogen and later thawed in a 37 °C water bath. Purity of sorted or isolated CD4+, CD8+ and CD8+ TEMRA cells was at least 90%. Trimming accounts for 9 bases at V and 6 bases at J, while the number of junction bases matched to no gene is 13. Looking up the germline V gene (reference sequence) yields CDR1 LNHDA and CDR2 SQIVND. Counted from cysteine to phenylalanine, this CDR3 has 14 amino acids. The only DNA kept is the CDR3, 42 bases in frame from the first base.

Input material: CD4+ T cells from PBMCs. The receptor's source is a human donor in good health. Rearrangement joined TRBV19 to TRBJ1-2; 7 central nucleotides agree with TRBD1. The DNA reads TGTGCCAGCCGAAGCCGGGACAGAGTAGATGGCTACACCTTC. Its coded protein is CASRSRDRVDGYTF.